This T cell receptor beta chain was captured by sequencing in a study of T cell responses to AZD1222 COVID-19 vaccine. General study results and limits: The donor group comprised mostly white British people and more females; the analysis possibly underestimated clonal diversity.

Looked up from germline, CDR1 is SNHLY and CDR2 is FYNNEI. Trimming removed 6 bases from V and 1 base from J, with 10 bases in between. The CDR3 is made up of 13 amino acids. This clone was counted a few times. No antigen is known for it. Some clones are missing from TCRdb's copy, which holds only in-frame ones; the method was immunoSEQ multiplex PCR. The sample has about 140,000 clones; roughly 92% are singletons. The specimen comprised peripheral blood, sampled on day 0 of AZD1222 vaccination. The rearrangement links TRBV2 to TRBJ2-7; D gene uncertain. This TCR was sampled from an adult in good health. CDR3: CASRPTRSYEQYF. The CDR3 coding sequence is TGTGCCAGCAGGCCGACGAGATCCTACGAGCAGTACTTC.